This TCR beta chain was found in a study of T cell changes during pregnancy in multiple sclerosis. Assay: immunoSEQ multiplex PCR; the TCRdb copy retains only in-frame clones and omits some. The sample carries around 78,000 clones, roughly 91% recorded once. The origin of this receptor is a female donor in good health, enrolled as a control in a pregnancy study. Sequences were derived from peripheral blood, sampled in the third trimester of pregnancy.

The CDR3 region has the DNA TGTGCCACCAGCAGAGATAAACAGGGGACCTACGAGCAGTACTTC. It encodes CATSRDKQGTYEQYF. The chain has TRBV15 and TRBJ2-7; 7 bases fit TRBD1. This CDR3 comprises 15 residues. Germline-derived CDR1 and CDR2 are LNHNV and YYDKDF (reference sequence). The V and J ends lost 0 bases and 2 bases, in that order; junction bases with no gene match: 4.